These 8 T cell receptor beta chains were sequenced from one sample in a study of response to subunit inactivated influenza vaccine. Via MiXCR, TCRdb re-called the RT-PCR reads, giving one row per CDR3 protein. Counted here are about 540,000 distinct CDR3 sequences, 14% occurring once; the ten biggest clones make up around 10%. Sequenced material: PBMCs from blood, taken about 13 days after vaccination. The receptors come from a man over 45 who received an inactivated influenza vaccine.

CDR3 protein: CSASQKETQYF. The CDR3 DNA reads TGCAGTGCTAGCCAGAAAGAGACCCAGTACTTC. The rearrangement links TRBV20-1 to TRBJ2-5; D not certain. This CDR3 is 11 amino acids long. V lost 3 bases to trimming and J lost 3 bases, with 5 bases between them. Germline CDR1 and CDR2: DFQATT and SNEGSKA (reference sequence).

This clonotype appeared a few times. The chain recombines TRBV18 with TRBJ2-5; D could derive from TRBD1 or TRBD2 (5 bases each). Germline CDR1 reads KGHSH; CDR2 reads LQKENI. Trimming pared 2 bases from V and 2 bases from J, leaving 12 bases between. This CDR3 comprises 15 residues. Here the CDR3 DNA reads TGTGCCAGCTCACCAACGGGACCACCTCAAGAGACCCAGTACTTC. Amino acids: CASSPTGPPQETQYF.

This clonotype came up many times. In DNA, the CDR3 is TGTGCCAGCAGCGTAGAACAGGGAGGGAGATACTATGGCTACACCTTC. Translation: CASSVEQGGRYYGYTF. The chain uses TRBV5-6 and TRBJ1-2; weak D call: TRBD1 (6 bases). V lost 4 bases and J lost 3, with 19 bases in between. Germline V gene sequence: CDR1 SGHDT, CDR2 YYEEEE. This CDR3 is built from 16 residues.

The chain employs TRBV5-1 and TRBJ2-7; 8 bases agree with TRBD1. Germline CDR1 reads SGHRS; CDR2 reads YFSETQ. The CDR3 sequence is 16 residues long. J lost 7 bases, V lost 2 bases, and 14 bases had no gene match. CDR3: CASSFGDRQGNSEQYF. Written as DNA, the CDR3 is TGCGCCAGCAGCTTTGGAGACAGACAGGGGAATTCGGAGCAGTACTTC.

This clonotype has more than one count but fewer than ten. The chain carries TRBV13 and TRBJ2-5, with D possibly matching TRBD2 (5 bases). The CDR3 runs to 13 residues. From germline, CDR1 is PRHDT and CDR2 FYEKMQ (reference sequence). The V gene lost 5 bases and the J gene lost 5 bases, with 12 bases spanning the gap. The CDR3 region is CASSPAGVETQYF. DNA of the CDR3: TGTGCCAGCAGCCCTGCCGGGGTGGAGACCCAGTACTTC.

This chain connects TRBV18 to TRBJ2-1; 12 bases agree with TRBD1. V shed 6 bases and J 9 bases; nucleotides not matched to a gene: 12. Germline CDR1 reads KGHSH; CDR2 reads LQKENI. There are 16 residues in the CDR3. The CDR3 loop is CASSPRLGTGGCEQFF. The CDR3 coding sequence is TGTGCCAGCTCTCCTCGATTAGGGACAGGGGGCTGTGAGCAGTTCTTC.

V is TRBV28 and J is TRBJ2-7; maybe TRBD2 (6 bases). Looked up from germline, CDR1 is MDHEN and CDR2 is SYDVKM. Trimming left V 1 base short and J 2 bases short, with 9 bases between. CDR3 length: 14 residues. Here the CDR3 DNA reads TGTGCCAGCAGTTTATTCCCGGGGGCCTACGAGCAGTACTTC. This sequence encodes CASSLFPGAYEQYF.

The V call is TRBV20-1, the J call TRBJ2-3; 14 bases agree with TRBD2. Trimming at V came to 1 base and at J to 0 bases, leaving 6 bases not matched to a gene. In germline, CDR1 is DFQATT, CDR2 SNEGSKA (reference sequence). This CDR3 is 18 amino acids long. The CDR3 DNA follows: TGCAGTGCTAGAGGGGGACTAGCGGGAGTCGGGAGCACAGATACGCAGTATTTT. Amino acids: CSARGGLAGVGSTDTQYF.